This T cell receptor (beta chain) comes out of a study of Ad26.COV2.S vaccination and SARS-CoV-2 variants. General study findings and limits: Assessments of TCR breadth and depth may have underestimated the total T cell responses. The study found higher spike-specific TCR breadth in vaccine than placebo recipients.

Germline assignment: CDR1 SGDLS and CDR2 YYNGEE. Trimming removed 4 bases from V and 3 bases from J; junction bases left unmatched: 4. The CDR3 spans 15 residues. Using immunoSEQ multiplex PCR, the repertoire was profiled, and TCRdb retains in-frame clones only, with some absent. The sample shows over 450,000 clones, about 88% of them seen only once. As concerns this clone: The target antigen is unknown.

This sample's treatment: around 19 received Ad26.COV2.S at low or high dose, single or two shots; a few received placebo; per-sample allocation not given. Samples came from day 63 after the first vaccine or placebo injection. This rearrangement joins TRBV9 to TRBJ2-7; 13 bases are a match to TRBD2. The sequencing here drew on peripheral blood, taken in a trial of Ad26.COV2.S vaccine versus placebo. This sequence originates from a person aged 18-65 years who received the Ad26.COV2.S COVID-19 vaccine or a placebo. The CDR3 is CASSTGTSGNYEQYF. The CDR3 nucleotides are TGTGCCAGCAGCACAGGGACTAGCGGGAACTACGAGCAGTACTTC.